These 25 T cell receptor beta chains share one sample of origin, sequenced in a study of T cell repertoires in cytomegalovirus infection. Their specific antigens are unknown. From the reads, TCRdb called clonotypes with MiXCR, one entry per CDR3 protein. The repertoire has approximately 910,000 distinct CDR3 sequences, around 30% of them found once; the top ten carry about an eighth. This specimen consisted of cultured CD8+ T cells from PBMCs, obtained from culture after CMV antigen stimulation. The receptor set was obtained from a human donor in good health (CMV status not recorded). Some clones in this sample may be carry-over from other donors' samples.

This chain uses TRBV12-3 or TRBV12-4 with TRBJ1-2; 8 bases fit TRBD1. Trimming removed 5 bases from V and 6 bases from J; junction bases left unmatched: 17. CDR3 length equals 17 residues. The CDR3, as DNA: TGTGCCAGCAGTCTCCGGGACAGGCCGGGGAACGTTGATGGCTACACCTTC. Its translation: CASSLRDRPGNVDGYTF.

The chain combines TRBV2 with TRBJ2-6, with no clear D. Trimming cost V 6 bases and J 0 bases, with 9 bases left between them. This CDR3 contains 15 residues. Per the germline V gene, CDR1 is SNHLY and CDR2 is FYNNEI. CDR3 bases: TGTGCCAGCAGCTACAGTACCTCTGGGGCCAACGTCCTGACTTTC. Translation gives CASSYSTSGANVLTF.

This clonotype was picked up many times. This chain joins TRBV27 and TRBJ2-3; either TRBD1 or TRBD2 may supply D (5 bases each). The CDR3 runs 12 residues. The ends were cut back, 6 bases at V and 6 bases at J, with 10 bases in the middle. The V gene's germline CDR1 is MNHEY and CDR2 SMNVEV (reference sequence). The CDR3 is CASSLEGDTQYF. The DNA for the CDR3 is TGTGCCAGCAGCTTAGAGGGGGATACGCAGTATTTT.

The V call is TRBV6-1, the J call TRBJ1-1; possibly TRBD1 for D (5 bases). Trimming took off 6 bases at V and 0 bases at J, with 11 bases between the two ends. This CDR3 has 14 amino acids. Per the germline V gene, CDR1 is MNHNS and CDR2 is SASEGT. The chain's CDR3 is CASRAGTLNTEAFF. Here the CDR3 DNA reads TGTGCCAGCAGGGCCGGGACGTTGAACACTGAAGCTTTCTTT.

The V call is TRBV20-1, the J call TRBJ2-7; 12 nucleotides line up with TRBD2. The J segment lost 13 bases and the V segment lost 7 bases, leaving 5 bases of the junction unmatched. The CDR3 is 10 residues long. CDR1 and CDR2 from the germline V gene are DFQATT and SNEGSKA (reference sequence). The CDR3 spells CSVLGLAGYV. CDR3 DNA: TGCAGTGTTCTCGGACTAGCGGGATACGTC.

The sample holds a few counts of this clonotype. CDR3 amino acids: CASSPTSSDEQYV. The CDR3 DNA is TGTGCCAGCAGCCCGACTAGCTCTGACGAGCAGTACGTC. V and J are TRBV7-3 and TRBJ2-7, with 7 bases matching TRBD2. The V gene's germline CDR1 is SGHTA and CDR2 FQGTGA. J lost 5 bases, V lost 5 bases, and 6 bases had no gene match. The CDR3 is 13 amino acids.

Notes on this clonotype: A read error is possible here, since a much larger clone lies one base away. V gene TRBV7-6 combines with J gene TRBJ2-7, with unresolved D. Germline CDR1 is SGHVS and CDR2 is FNYEAQ. This CDR3 has 14 amino acids. The CDR3 nucleotides are TGTACCAGCAGCCGATCCGGGCCTTCCTACGAGCAGTACTTC. It translates to CTSSRSGPSYEQYF.

This clonotype was seen at least ten times. This chain joins TRBV7-2 and TRBJ1-3; D may be TRBD1 (5 bases). The germline CDR1 and CDR2 sequences are SGHTA and FQGNSA. Trimming took 7 bases from V and 10 from J, leaving 11 bases between them. The CDR3 extends over 11 amino acids. The CDR3 is CASTRDGTIYF. CDR3 nucleotides: TGTGCCAGCACTCGGGACGGGACCATATATTTT.

In its sample, this clonotype was seen many times. The V and J genes are TRBV27 and TRBJ2-1; D possibly corresponds to TRBD1 (6 bases). Trimming took 5 bases from V and 0 from J, leaving 17 bases between them. This CDR3 has 17 residues. Germline CDR1 reads MNHEY; CDR2 reads SMNVEV (reference sequence). The CDR3 DNA follows: TGTGCCAGCAGTCCCCTTCCGGGACAAAGCTCCTACAATGAGCAGTTCTTC. Residues: CASSPLPGQSSYNEQFF.

This clonotype was seen only a few times. The V gene is TRBV5-6, the J gene TRBJ1-6, with a possible D match to TRBD1 (5 bases). V lost 6 bases and J 1 base, leaving 8 bases between the germline ends. The CDR3 has 14 amino acids. CDR1 and CDR2 (germline): SGHDT, YYEEEE. The CDR3 nucleotides are TGTGCCAGCACCCAGGGATCCTATAATTCACCCCTCCACTTT. This translates into CASTQGSYNSPLHF.

The chain is built from TRBV18 and TRBJ2-2; TRBD1 aligns across 7 bases. CDR3 length: 17 residues. Trimming cost V 2 bases and J 4 bases; bases outside gene matches: 10. The germline gives CDR1 KGHSH, CDR2 LQKENI. The CDR3: CASSPSRTGAGTGELFF. The CDR3, as DNA: TGTGCCAGCTCACCATCACGGACAGGCGCGGGCACCGGGGAGCTGTTTTTT. The full variable domain, with the rest looked up from reference TRBV18 and TRBJ2-2, is NAGVMQNPRHLVRRRGQEARLRCSPMKGHSHVYWYRQLPEEGLKFMVYLQKENIIDESGMPKERFSAEFPKEGPSILRIQQVVRGDSAAYFCASSPSRTGAGTGELFFGEGSRLTVL.

The chain joins TRBV29-1 to TRBJ2-1; no definite D call. The CDR3 extends over 10 amino acids. Trimming cost V 0 bases and J 11 bases, with 5 bases left between them. CDR1 and CDR2 (germline): SQVTM, ANQGSEA. CDR3 sequence: CSVEDFQQFF. The DNA for the CDR3 is TGCAGCGTTGAAGACTTCCAGCAGTTCTTC.

This clonotype was seen a few times. The V and J genes are TRBV6-1 and TRBJ1-6, with 11 bases lining up with TRBD1. The CDR3 consists of 15 residues. The germline V gene encodes CDR1 MNHNS and CDR2 SASEGT. V shed 8 bases and J 7 bases; nucleotides not matched to a gene: 7. The CDR3 region has the DNA TGTGCCAGCCTGATAAGGGACAGGGGGAATTCACCCCTCCACTTT. Protein product: CASLIRDRGNSPLHF.

The V gene is TRBV2, the J gene TRBJ2-2; D unresolved. This CDR3 contains 15 residues. Trimming took off 2 bases at V and 0 bases at J, with 7 bases between the two ends. Germline assignment: CDR1 SNHLY and CDR2 FYNNEI. In DNA form, the CDR3 reads TGTGCCAGCAGTGAATACAGCCCGAACACCGGGGAGCTGTTTTTT. Its translation is CASSEYSPNTGELFF.

This clonotype was picked up many times. The J gene is TRBJ1-5, the V gene TRBV7-2; weak D call: TRBD1 (6 bases). CDR3 length equals 16 residues. Germline CDR1 and CDR2: SGHTA and FQGNSA. V gave up 3 bases and J gave up 0 bases, with 12 bases separating them. The CDR3 here is CASSLDSIYSNQPQHF. The CDR3 region has the DNA TGTGCCAGCAGCTTGGACAGCATTTATAGCAATCAGCCCCAGCATTTT.

This clonotype was counted a few times. This chain uses TRBV19 with TRBJ2-1, with D possibly TRBD1 on 6 matching bases. The V end lost 4 bases, the J end lost 5 bases, and 9 bases lay between the germline ends. CDR3 length equals 13 residues. In germline, CDR1 is LNHDA, CDR2 SQIVND (reference sequence). The CDR3 DNA is TGTGCCAGTAGTAGGACAGTGAACAATGAGCAGTTCTTC. Its protein is CASSRTVNNEQFF.

Comments on this clonotype: The junction shows a germline mismatch at one end, possibly a read error. The V and J genes are TRBV7-3 and TRBJ2-2; D call uncertain. Germline V gives CDR1 SGHTA, CDR2 FQGTGA. The CDR3 length is 14 residues. CDR3 region: CTSSFELYTGELFF. CDR3 in DNA: TGTACCAGCAGCTTCGAGCTGTACACCGGGGAGCTGTTTTTT.

J is TRBJ2-3 and V is TRBV10-1; D call uncertain. From germline, CDR1 is WNHNN and CDR2 SYGVQD (reference sequence). This CDR3 has 14 residues. Trimming left V 4 bases short and J 2 bases short, with 10 bases between. CDR3 coding DNA: TGCGCCAGCAGTGGAAGGGCCTACACAGATACGCAGTATTTT. It codes for CASSGRAYTDTQYF.

The chain links TRBV10-3 to TRBJ2-1, with D possibly TRBD2 on 6 matching bases. The CDR3 spans 14 residues. V was cut by 11 bases and J by 2 bases, with 16 bases left in between. CDR1 ENHRY and CDR2 SYGVKD come from the germline V gene. CDR3 sequence: CALGSTGPYNEQFF. In DNA form, the CDR3 reads TGTGCCCTCGGGAGCACAGGACCCTACAATGAGCAGTTCTTC.

This clonotype came up a few times. V gene TRBV2 combines with J gene TRBJ2-7, with D possibly TRBD1 on 6 matching bases. CDR1 is SNHLY, CDR2 FYNNEI, per germline. V was cut by 9 bases and J by 5 bases, with 14 bases left in between. This CDR3 is built from 12 residues. CDR3 residues: CASPGQFNEQYF. The DNA of the CDR3 is TGTGCCAGTCCTGGACAGTTCAACGAGCAGTACTTC.

The rearrangement links TRBV10-1 to TRBJ2-5; tentatively, D is TRBD1 (5 bases). The CDR3 has 14 amino acids. The ends were cut back, 2 bases at V and 5 bases at J, with 12 bases in the middle. Looked up from germline, CDR1 is WNHNN and CDR2 is SYGVQD (reference sequence). CDR3 protein: CASSEGAGEETQYF. The CDR3 bases are TGCGCCAGCAGTGAGGGGGCCGGTGAGGAGACCCAGTACTTC.

The V gene is TRBV4-1, the J gene TRBJ2-2; no definite D call. Germline CDR1 reads MGHRA; CDR2 reads YSYEKL. The CDR3 contains 13 residues. V lost 1 base, J lost 6 bases, and 6 bases lay in between. The CDR3 protein is CASSQVRPGELFF. CDR3 bases: TGCGCCAGCAGCCAAGTTCGACCCGGGGAGCTGTTTTTT.

The chain carries TRBV5-6 and TRBJ1-1; TRBD1 is a possible D gene (6 bases). The germline gives CDR1 SGHDT, CDR2 YYEEEE. V shed 7 bases and J shed 8 bases, with 24 bases lying between them. CDR3 length: 15 amino acids. CDR3 region: CASGGGGDPMIEAFF. CDR3 bases: TGTGCCAGCGGAGGAGGGGGGGACCCCATGATCGAAGCTTTCTTT.

This clonotype has more than one count but fewer than ten. The chain carries TRBV27 and TRBJ1-5; D is unclear. Germline CDR1 is MNHEY and CDR2 is SMNVEV (reference sequence). Trimming removed 5 bases at V and 6 bases at J, with 17 bases between. The CDR3 covers 15 residues. CDR3 sequence (DNA): TGTGCCAGCAGTACAATAGCGGGCCACCGTCAGCCCCAGCATTTT. As protein: CASSTIAGHRQPQHF.

This clonotype occurred many times. J is TRBJ1-1 and V is TRBV7-9, with D possibly matching TRBD1 (5 bases). V dropped 4 bases and J dropped 1 base, with 16 bases sitting between them. Germline V gene lookup returns CDR1 SEHNR and CDR2 FQNEAQ (reference sequence). The CDR3 is 16 residues long. CDR3 residues: CASSSPLQARNTEAFF. In nucleotides, the CDR3 is TGTGCCAGCAGCTCTCCCCTACAGGCGAGGAACACTGAAGCTTTCTTT.